These 30 T cell receptor beta chains share one sample of origin, sequenced in a study of cytomegalovirus exposure and HLA in healthy donors. The PCR employed 60 Vbeta primers together with 13 Jbeta primers. Sequencing was performed with immunoSEQ multiplex PCR; in TCRdb, only in-frame clones are kept and a portion is missing. The sample records approximately 170,000 clones, approximately 71% being singletons. Specimen: PBMCs. These receptors were collected from a woman aged 18-29 years in good health and CMV-seropositive.

This sequence joins TRBV7-9 and TRBJ2-1, with D perhaps matching TRBD2 (6 bases). CDR1 is SEHNR and CDR2 is FQNEAQ in the germline V gene (reference sequence). CDR3 length equals 13 residues. With 8 bases removed from V and 8 bases from J, the gap between germline ends came to 16 bases. The CDR3 DNA is TGTGCCAGCGCACGGGGGAATGTCGATGAGCAGTTCTTC. Its protein product is CASARGNVDEQFF.

This chain links TRBV7-2 with TRBJ2-1; 7 nucleotides match TRBD1. The V segment lost 5 bases and the J segment 5 bases; nucleotides outside the gene matches: 9. In germline, CDR1 is SGHTA, CDR2 FQGNSA. CDR3 length: 15 residues. CDR3 loop: CASSPDRVRDNEQFF. The CDR3 DNA reads TGTGCCAGCAGCCCTGACAGGGTAAGAGACAATGAGCAGTTCTTC.

The V gene is TRBV2, the J gene TRBJ1-5, with D perhaps matching TRBD1 (5 bases). Trimming took 6 bases from V and 4 from J, leaving 10 bases between them. CDR1 is SNHLY, CDR2 FYNNEI, per germline. This CDR3 region has 13 residues. The CDR3 reads CASSLGANQPQHF. The CDR3 region has the DNA TGTGCCAGCAGCCTAGGGGCTAATCAGCCCCAGCATTTT.

This sequence joins TRBV2 and TRBJ1-5, with D hard to call. Germline CDR1 is SNHLY and CDR2 is FYNNEI. The CDR3 contains 14 residues. V was clipped by 11 bases and J by 1 base, with 15 bases between them. The CDR3 sequence is CACSARVSNQPQHF. CDR3 DNA: TGTGCCTGCTCCGCGAGGGTCAGCAATCAGCCCCAGCATTTT.

In this sample, this clone turned up once. The chain employs TRBV29-1 and TRBJ2-3; D perhaps matches TRBD2 (5 bases). The length of the CDR3 is 15 residues. Germline V CDR1 and CDR2: SQVTM, ANQGSEA. Trimming cost V 1 base and J 0 bases, with 11 bases left between them. CDR3 coding DNA: TGCAGCGTTGAAGTTGTTGGGGAGAGCACAGATACGCAGTATTTT. Translated: CSVEVVGESTDTQYF.

The J gene is TRBJ2-3, the V gene TRBV30, with TRBD1 as a possible D gene (6 bases). The CDR3 runs 15 residues. Germline V gene data show CDR1 as GTSNPN and CDR2 as SVGIG (reference sequence). The germline V and J ends were trimmed by 4 bases and 4 bases, with 18 bases remaining between them. Here the CDR3 reads CAWTLGQGSSDTQYF. The CDR3 nucleotides read TGTGCCTGGACGCTCGGCCAGGGGAGTTCAGATACGCAGTATTTT.

The V and J genes are TRBV9 and TRBJ1-4, with D possibly TRBD1 on 6 matching bases. Germline lookup yields CDR1 SGDLS and CDR2 YYNGEE. V dropped 4 bases and J dropped 4 bases, with 14 bases sitting between them. The CDR3 loop spans 15 amino acids. The CDR3: CASSRTQGFNEKLFF. CDR3 coding DNA: TGTGCCAGCAGCCGCACGCAGGGGTTTAATGAAAAACTGTTTTTT.

The sample holds one count of this clone. The chain recombines TRBV9 with TRBJ2-1, with 8 nucleotides matching TRBD1. Germline V CDR1 and CDR2: SGDLS, YYNGEE. V lost 0 bases, J lost 3 bases, and 5 bases stayed unmatched. The CDR3 is 16 residues long. The chain's CDR3 is CASSVVSGGVYNEQFF. The CDR3 DNA is TGTGCCAGCAGCGTAGTGTCAGGGGGCGTCTACAATGAGCAGTTCTTC.

The chain employs TRBV29-1 and TRBJ2-2; no definite D call. CDR3 size: 13 residues. Trimming took off 8 bases at V and 5 bases at J, with 15 bases between the two ends. In germline, CDR1 is SQVTM, CDR2 ANQGSEA. In DNA, the CDR3 is TGCAGCACAATCCCGGGTCGGACCGGGGAGCTGTTTTTT. Its translation is CSTIPGRTGELFF.

The J gene is TRBJ2-1, the V gene TRBV7-2; TRBD2 matches at 10 bases. Germline V gene data show CDR1 as SGHTA and CDR2 as FQGNSA. The CDR3 spans 15 residues. J lost 2 bases, V lost 5 bases, and 3 bases had no gene match. The CDR3 here is CASSPLAGAYNEQFF. The DNA of the CDR3 is TGTGCCAGCAGCCCCCTAGCGGGGGCCTACAATGAGCAGTTCTTC.

This chain joins TRBV6-1 and TRBJ1-1; no firm D call. The V and J ends lost 1 base and 0 bases respectively, with 9 bases between them. Germline V gene lookup returns CDR1 MNHNS and CDR2 SASEGT. This CDR3 is built from 15 residues. Here the CDR3 reads CASSEGSHMNTEAFF. The DNA of the CDR3 is TGTGCCAGCAGTGAAGGGTCCCACATGAACACTGAAGCTTTCTTT.

The rearrangement links TRBV4-1 to TRBJ1-5; no definite D call. Germline V gives CDR1 MGHRA, CDR2 YSYEKL. V gave up 0 bases and J gave up 7 bases, with 7 bases separating them. The CDR3 covers 13 residues. Written as DNA, the CDR3 is TGCGCCAGCAGCCAAGAAGTAAGCCAGCCCCAGCATTTT. Residues: CASSQEVSQPQHF.

This chain joins TRBV2 and TRBJ2-5, with 8 bases fitting TRBD1. Trimming took 6 bases from V and 3 from J; bases not matched to a gene: 9. This CDR3 region has 15 residues. Germline CDR1 is SNHLY and CDR2 is FYNNEI. In DNA form, the CDR3 reads TGTGCCAGCAGGGGGCTGGACAGGGTAGAAGAGACCCAGTACTTC. Its protein product is CASRGLDRVEETQYF.

Remarks on this clone: Compared with germline, one end of the junction differs, possibly owing to a read error. This specimen includes other DNA sequences encoding the same CDR3. The gene calls are TRBV5-1 and TRBJ1-1, with D possibly being TRBD1 (6 bases). The CDR3 runs to 14 residues. Per germline, CDR1 SGHRS and CDR2 YFSETQ. The chain's CDR3 is CASSFTGLDTEAFF. As DNA, the CDR3 is TGCGCCAGCAGCTTCACAGGGCTGGACACTGAGGCTTTCTTT. The full variable domain, its missing parts supplied by reference TRBV5-1 and TRBJ1-1, is KAGVTQTPRYLIKTRGQQVTLSCSPISGHRSVSWYQQTPGQGLQFLFEYFSETQRNKGNFPGRFSGRQFSNSRSEMNVSTLELGDSALYLCASSFTGLDTEAFFGQGTRLTVV.

The chain couples TRBV2 to TRBJ2-2, with a tentative D call TRBD1 (6 bases). The CDR3 is 15 amino acids. Trimming removed 4 bases from V and 0 bases from J, with 9 bases in between. In germline, CDR1 is SNHLY, CDR2 FYNNEI. The CDR3 loop is CASSVGQTNTGELFF. CDR3 nucleotide sequence: TGTGCCAGCAGTGTTGGACAGACGAACACCGGGGAGCTGTTTTTT.

The chain has TRBV7-9 and TRBJ2-1; 7 bases line up with TRBD2. Germline assignment: CDR1 SEHNR and CDR2 FQNEAQ (reference sequence). The CDR3 has 13 residues. J lost 4 bases, V lost 8 bases, and 5 bases had no gene match. This CDR3 reads CASSGEGYNEQFF. The CDR3 DNA follows: TGTGCCAGCTCGGGGGAGGGTTACAATGAGCAGTTCTTC. The variable domain in full, with the rest retrieved from reference TRBV7-9 and TRBJ2-1, is DTGVSQNPRHKITKRGQNVTFRCDPISEHNRLYWYRQTLGQGPEFLTYFQNEAQLEKSRLLSDRFSAERPKGSFSTLEIQRTEQGDSAMYLCASSGEGYNEQFFGPGTRLTVL.

The chain couples TRBV10-3 to TRBJ2-1; 10 bases are a match to TRBD2. CDR1 is ENHRY and CDR2 is SYGVKD in the germline V gene. The CDR3 length is 15 residues. V dropped 4 bases and J dropped 8; count of bases not matched to a gene: 8. CDR3: CAISASGGAVYEQFF. The CDR3 region has the DNA TGTGCCATCAGTGCAAGCGGGGGGGCCGTTTATGAGCAGTTCTTC.

This clone was seen more than once but under ten times. V usage is TRBV29-1 and J usage is TRBJ1-4, with a tentative D call TRBD1 (5 bases). Deletions cut 4 bases from V and 8 bases from J, with 14 bases between. CDR1 is SQVTM, CDR2 ANQGSEA, per germline. The CDR3 totals 13 residues. The CDR3 protein is CSVGVPEGEKLFF. In DNA form, the CDR3 reads TGCAGCGTTGGGGTGCCGGAGGGGGAAAAACTGTTTTTT.

This sequence joins TRBV11-2 and TRBJ1-2, with D uncertain. V lost 1 base, J lost 2 bases, and 8 bases lay in between. Germline V lookup: CDR1 SGHAT, CDR2 FQNNGV. The CDR3 loop spans 14 amino acids. The CDR3 is CASSLGAGNYGYTF. The CDR3, as DNA: TGTGCCAGCAGCTTAGGGGCGGGGAACTATGGCTACACCTTC.

There are a few counts of this clone. V and J are TRBV15 and TRBJ2-7; 8 nucleotides match TRBD2. Trimming removed 1 base from V and 0 bases from J; junction bases left unmatched: 5. The CDR3 is made up of 16 amino acids. Per germline, CDR1 LNHNV and CDR2 YYDKDF (reference sequence). The CDR3 loop reads CATSRGRLAGSYEQYF. For the CDR3, the DNA is TGTGCCACCAGCAGAGGCCGGCTAGCGGGCTCCTACGAGCAGTACTTC.

V gene TRBV2 combines with J gene TRBJ2-7, with TRBD1 identical over 8 bases. After removal of 6 bases from V and 0 bases from J, the junction contained 7 bases not matched to a gene. Germline CDR1 is SNHLY and CDR2 is FYNNEI. CDR3 length: 15 residues. The CDR3 sequence: CASRARTGFSYEQYF. DNA for the CDR3: TGTGCCAGCAGGGCCAGGACAGGGTTCTCCTACGAGCAGTACTTC.

The chain uses TRBV30 and TRBJ2-2, with TRBD2 matching 8 bases. Germline V gene sequence: CDR1 GTSNPN, CDR2 SVGIG (reference sequence). Trimming took 0 bases from V and 7 from J; bases not matched to a gene: 10. CDR3 length: 16 amino acids. Here the CDR3 DNA reads TGTGCCTGGAGTGTAGGGCTAGCGGGCCTCGGCGGGGAGCTGTTTTTT. This codes for CAWSVGLAGLGGELFF.

V usage is TRBV29-1 and J usage is TRBJ2-7, with TRBD2 matching 7 bases. With 4 bases clipped from V and 4 bases from J, the junction kept 1 base outside the gene matches. CDR3 length: 11 residues. Per the germline V gene, CDR1 is SQVTM and CDR2 is ANQGSEA. The CDR3 DNA follows: TGCAGCGTTGGCGGGGGATACGAGCAGTACTTC. As protein: CSVGGGYEQYF.

This chain connects TRBV19 to TRBJ2-7; the D gene is possibly TRBD2 (6 bases). Trimming stripped 9 bases from V and 2 bases from J, with 17 bases between. Per germline, CDR1 LNHDA and CDR2 SQIVND (reference sequence). The CDR3 consists of 14 residues. DNA of the CDR3: TGTGCCAGCGCACTGCCGGGACTCCCCTACGAGCAGTACTTC. Amino acids: CASALPGLPYEQYF.

The chain carries TRBV5-8 and TRBJ1-2; D remains ambiguous. The CDR3 has 14 residues. The germline V gene encodes CDR1 SGHTS and CDR2 YDEGEE. V lost 0 bases and J 8 bases, leaving 14 bases between the germline ends. The CDR3 here is CASSLGGSSRGYTF. CDR3 bases: TGTGCCAGCAGCTTGGGAGGGAGCTCCCGCGGCTACACCTTC.

CDR3 protein: CASSYEATGGSEKLFF. The CDR3 nucleotides read TGTGCCAGCAGTTACGAGGCCACAGGGGGAAGTGAAAAACTGTTTTTT. The genes are TRBV6-6 and TRBJ1-4, with 8 bases that match TRBD1. The germline V gene has CDR1 MNHNY and CDR2 SVGAGI (reference sequence). This CDR3 contains 16 residues. V trimming: 2 bases; J trimming: 7 bases; junction bases outside the gene matches: 9.

The V call is TRBV27, the J call TRBJ2-1; no clear D. Germline loops: CDR1 MNHEY, CDR2 SMNVEV (reference sequence). The CDR3 has 15 amino acids. V lost 3 bases, J lost 0 bases, and 9 bases lay in between. CDR3 bases: TGTGCCAGCAGTTTTTCGATCTACTCCTACAATGAGCAGTTCTTC. The encoded protein is CASSFSIYSYNEQFF.

Note on this clone: One end of the junction varies from germline; a read error may be responsible. The chain recombines TRBV10-2 with TRBJ2-3, with D possibly TRBD2 on 6 matching bases. Per germline, CDR1 WSHSY and CDR2 SAAADI. The CDR3 length is 14 residues. CDR3 in DNA: TGCGCCAGCGGTGATAAACGGGGGACGGATACGCAGTATTTT. Translated, it gives CASGDKRGTDTQYF.

The V and J genes are TRBV10-3 and TRBJ1-2; a weak D match, TRBD1 (6 bases). Trimming took off 9 bases at V and 3 bases at J, with 14 bases between the two ends. Germline CDR1 is ENHRY and CDR2 is SYGVKD. The CDR3 consists of 13 residues. The CDR3 DNA follows: TGTGCCATAGGCTTCGGACAGCACTATGGCTACACCTTC. Amino acids: CAIGFGQHYGYTF.

The genes are TRBV5-1 and TRBJ2-5, with D possibly TRBD1 on 5 matching bases. This CDR3 spans 14 amino acids. Trimming left V 5 bases short and J 0 bases short, with 11 bases between. The germline gives CDR1 SGHRS, CDR2 YFSETQ. The DNA for the CDR3 is TGCGCCAGCAGTCCTCGACAGTACCAAGAGACCCAGTACTTC. Translation gives CASSPRQYQETQYF.